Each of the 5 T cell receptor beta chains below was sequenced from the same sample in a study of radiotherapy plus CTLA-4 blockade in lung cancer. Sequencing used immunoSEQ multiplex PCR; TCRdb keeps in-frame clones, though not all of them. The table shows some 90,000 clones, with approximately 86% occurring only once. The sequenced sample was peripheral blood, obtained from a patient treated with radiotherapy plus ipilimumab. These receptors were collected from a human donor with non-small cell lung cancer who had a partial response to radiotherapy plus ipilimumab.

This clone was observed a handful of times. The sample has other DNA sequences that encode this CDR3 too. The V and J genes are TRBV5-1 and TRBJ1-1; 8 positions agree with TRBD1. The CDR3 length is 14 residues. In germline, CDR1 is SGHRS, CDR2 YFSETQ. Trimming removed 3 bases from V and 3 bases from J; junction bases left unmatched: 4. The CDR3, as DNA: TGCGCCAGCAGCTCCGCAGGGGGCTACACTGAAGCTTTCTTT. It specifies CASSSAGGYTEAFF.

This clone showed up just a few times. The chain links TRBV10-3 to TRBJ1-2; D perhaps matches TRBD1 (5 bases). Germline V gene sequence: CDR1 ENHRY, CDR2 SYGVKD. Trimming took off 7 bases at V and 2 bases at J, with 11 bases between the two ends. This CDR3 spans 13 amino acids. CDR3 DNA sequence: TGTGCCATCACAGGGAGGCTCAACTATGGCTACACCTTC. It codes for CAITGRLNYGYTF.

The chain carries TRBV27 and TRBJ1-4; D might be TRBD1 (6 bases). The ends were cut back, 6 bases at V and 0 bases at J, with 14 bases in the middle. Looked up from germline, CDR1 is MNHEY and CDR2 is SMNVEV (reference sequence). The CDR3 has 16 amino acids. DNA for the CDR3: TGTGCCAGCAGGCTTCGGGGGGCTGCAACTAATGAAAAACTGTTTTTT. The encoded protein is CASRLRGAATNEKLFF.

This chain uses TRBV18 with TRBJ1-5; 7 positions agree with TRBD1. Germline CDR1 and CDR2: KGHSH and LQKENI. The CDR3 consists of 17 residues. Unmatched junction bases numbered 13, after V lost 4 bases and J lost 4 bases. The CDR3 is CASSLIQDPRGNQPQHF. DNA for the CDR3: TGTGCCAGCTCACTTATTCAGGACCCCAGGGGGAATCAGCCCCAGCATTTT.

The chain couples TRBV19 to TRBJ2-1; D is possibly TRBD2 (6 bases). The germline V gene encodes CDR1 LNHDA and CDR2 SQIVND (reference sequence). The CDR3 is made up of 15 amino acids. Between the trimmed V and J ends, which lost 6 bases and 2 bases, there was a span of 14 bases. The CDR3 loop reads CASSSSSGPYNEQFF. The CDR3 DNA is TGTGCCAGTAGCTCGAGTAGCGGACCCTACAATGAGCAGTTCTTC.